Each of the 8 T cell receptor beta chains below was sequenced from the same sample in a study of blood T cell repertoires in COVID-19. Sequencing was performed with immunoSEQ multiplex PCR; in TCRdb, only in-frame clones are kept and a portion is missing. The table lists roughly 200,000 clones, around 83% of them singletons. The specimen sequenced was peripheral blood. All receptors derive from a woman in her fifties or sixties with COVID-19, enrolled during active disease.

The chain has TRBV10-1 and TRBJ1-1; 9 positions match TRBD1. The CDR3 sequence is 14 residues long. Losses at the gene ends were 7 bases for V and 4 bases for J; bases not matched to a gene: 7. Per germline, CDR1 WNHNN and CDR2 SYGVQD (reference sequence). CDR3 sequence reads: CASKRDRASTEAFF. Written as DNA, the CDR3 is TGCGCCAGCAAGAGGGACAGGGCAAGCACTGAAGCTTTCTTT.

Regarding this clone: Other DNA sequences within the sample encode an identical CDR3. This rearrangement joins TRBV6-6 to TRBJ2-7, with 7 bases identical to TRBD1. CDR3 length: 14 residues. The trim removed 4 bases at V and 6 bases at J, leaving 9 bases unmatched. Germline assignment: CDR1 MNHNY and CDR2 SVGAGI (reference sequence). The CDR3 DNA follows: TGTGCCAGCAGTTTCCCCACCGACAGGGCCGAGCAGTACTTC. Residues: CASSFPTDRAEQYF.

This sequence joins TRBV24-1 and TRBJ2-3; 12 positions agree with TRBD2. The CDR3 runs 17 residues. Germline assignment: CDR1 KGHDR and CDR2 SFDVKD. V lost 6 bases, J lost 0 bases, and 6 bases stayed unmatched. Here the CDR3 reads CATSSLAGGTSTDTQYF. The CDR3 region has the DNA TGTGCCACCAGTTCACTAGCGGGGGGCACTAGCACAGATACGCAGTATTTT.

The chain links TRBV2 to TRBJ2-4, with 7 bases aligning to TRBD2. The germline CDR1 and CDR2 sequences are SNHLY and FYNNEI. V shed 9 bases and J 9 bases; nucleotides not matched to a gene: 8. The CDR3 loop spans 12 amino acids. CDR3 sequence reads: CARGVREGIQYF. The CDR3 DNA reads as TGTGCCAGGGGAGTAAGGGAGGGCATTCAGTACTTC.

The J gene is TRBJ2-5, the V gene TRBV5-8; TRBD2 agrees at 8 bases. Germline V gene lookup returns CDR1 SGHTS and CDR2 YDEGEE. The CDR3 is 16 residues long. V lost 3 bases and J lost 4; bases outside the gene matches: 11. DNA for the CDR3: TGTGCCAGCAGCTCGGGAGGGACCCCGGGACGAGAGACCCAGTACTTC. This encodes CASSSGGTPGRETQYF.

The V call is TRBV18, the J call TRBJ2-3; D is unresolved. Per germline, CDR1 KGHSH and CDR2 LQKENI. Trimming took 1 base from V and 6 from J, leaving 5 bases between them. CDR3 length equals 12 residues. The CDR3 DNA reads TGTGCCAGCTCACCACGTCGGGATACGCAGTATTTT. Translated, it gives CASSPRRDTQYF.

This clone was picked up a small number of times. The chain recombines TRBV5-1 with TRBJ2-5, with 7 positions matching TRBD2. V lost 3 bases, J lost 5 bases, and 10 bases stayed unmatched. Germline V gives CDR1 SGHRS, CDR2 YFSETQ. The CDR3 spans 15 residues. CDR3: CASSSYGGGRETQYF. CDR3 in DNA: TGCGCCAGCAGCTCGTACGGGGGAGGGAGGGAGACCCAGTACTTC. Together with reference TRBV5-1 and TRBJ2-5, the CDR3 gives the full variable domain: KAGVTQTPRYLIKTRGQQVTLSCSPISGHRSVSWYQQTPGQGLQFLFEYFSETQRNKGNFPGRFSGRQFSNSRSEMNVSTLELGDSALYLCASSSYGGGRETQYFGPGTRLLVL.

Written as DNA, the CDR3 is TGTGCCAGTAGTATAAGGGGGCGACCCACCGGGGAGCTGTTTTTT. Translated: CASSIRGRPTGELFF. This chain connects TRBV19 to TRBJ2-2, with 7 bases lining up with TRBD1. J lost 4 bases, V lost 2 bases, and 4 bases had no gene match. Germline loops: CDR1 LNHDA, CDR2 SQIVND (reference sequence). This CDR3 comprises 15 residues.